This TCR beta chain appears in the sequencing data of a study of T cells in Graves' hyperthyroidism and ophthalmopathy. Study conclusions and caveats: Ophthalmopathy prediction by the model preceded onset by a median roughly 6 months.

The investigators amplified TCR beta CDR3 regions from RNA transcripts. Initially, a first-round RT-PCR of the TCR CDR3 employed the HTBI primer set. TCRdb used MiXCR to reprocess the multiplex PCR reads, holding one entry per CDR3 protein. This sample carries about 380,000 distinct CDR3 sequences, roughly 20% of them seen once, and the ten largest clones take over 35%. This clonotype was seen repeatedly, ten times or more. Its target is unknown. Trimming took 3 bases from V and 0 from J, leaving 12 bases between them. The CDR3 loop spans 16 amino acids. The sequence came from a man aged 18-30 years with Graves' ophthalmopathy. Source material: blood. J is TRBJ1-5 and V is TRBV12-3 or TRBV12-4; D gene ambiguous. The CDR3 is CASSLGRSNSNQPQHF. The CDR3 nucleotides are TGTGCCAGCAGTTTGGGCCGGTCGAATAGCAATCAGCCCCAGCATTTT.